The 12 T cell receptor beta chains below come from one sample, sequenced in a study of blood T cell repertoires in COVID-19. The repertoire was sequenced with immunoSEQ multiplex PCR; TCRdb's copy has only in-frame clones and lacks some. The sample has fewer than 75,000 clones, roughly 87% seen once. The specimen was peripheral blood. These receptors were collected from a man at least 80 years old with acute or convalescent COVID-19.

This rearrangement joins TRBV5-8 to TRBJ1-1; D not resolved. CDR3 length: 15 residues. V was pared by 0 bases and J by 2 bases, with 11 bases between. Germline loops: CDR1 SGHTS, CDR2 YDEGEE. CDR3 coding DNA: TGTGCCAGCAGCTTGGGAATGTACGGTAACACTGAAGCTTTCTTT. It encodes CASSLGMYGNTEAFF. The full variable domain, in which reference TRBV5-8 and TRBJ1-1 provide the parts outside the CDR3, is EAGVTQSPTHLIKTRGQQATLRCSPISGHTSVYWYQQALGLGLQFLLWYDEGEERNRGNFPPRFSGRQFPNYSSELNVNALELEDSALYLCASSLGMYGNTEAFFGQGTRLTVV.

This chain connects TRBV6-5 to TRBJ2-7; 9 bases match TRBD1. The germline gives CDR1 MNHEY, CDR2 SVGAGI. V was clipped by 6 bases and J by 2 bases; unmatched bases: 5. CDR3 length: 14 residues. CDR3 in DNA: TGTGCCAGCAGCGGAGACAGGGGGGCCTACGAGCAGTACTTC. It translates to CASSGDRGAYEQYF.

The rearrangement joins TRBV28 to TRBJ1-2; 7 nucleotides line up with TRBD1. This CDR3 is built from 14 residues. The junction had 8 bases not matched to a gene; V was cut back by 6 bases and J by 4 bases. Germline CDR1 reads MDHEN; CDR2 reads SYDVKM. The CDR3 region is CASSVTGVSYGYTF. The CDR3 nucleotides read TGTGCCAGCAGCGTTACAGGGGTTAGCTATGGCTACACCTTC.

The genes are TRBV6-4 and TRBJ1-3; 8 bases align to TRBD1. This CDR3 has 15 residues. V was clipped by 3 bases and J by 1 base; unmatched bases: 2. CDR1 MRHNA and CDR2 SNTAGT come from the germline V gene. The CDR3 nucleotides are TGTGCCAGCAGTGAGCACAGGGGGTCTGGAAACACCATATATTTT. Translated, it gives CASSEHRGSGNTIYF.

V is TRBV27 and J is TRBJ2-1; 7 bases agree with TRBD1. This CDR3 comprises 14 residues. The germline V gene encodes CDR1 MNHEY and CDR2 SMNVEV (reference sequence). V trimming: 6 bases; J trimming: 6 bases; junction bases outside the gene matches: 8. The CDR3 nucleotides are TGTGCCAGCAGAATAGGGGGCCCGGGCAATGAGCAGTTCTTC. Translated, it gives CASRIGGPGNEQFF.

This clone has only one observation. This sequence joins TRBV5-1 and TRBJ2-7; TRBD2 matches at 11 bases. The CDR3 length is 14 residues. Germline V lookup: CDR1 SGHRS, CDR2 YFSETQ. V lost 1 base to trimming and J lost 3 bases; unmatched junction nucleotides: 0. The CDR3 region is CASSLTSGSYEQYF. In DNA form, the CDR3 reads TGCGCCAGCAGCTTGACTAGCGGGAGCTACGAGCAGTACTTC.

The CDR3 reads CASSPQGQGNYGYTF. The DNA for the CDR3 is TGTGCCAGCAGCCCACAGGGACAGGGGAACTATGGCTACACCTTC. The chain recombines TRBV7-9 with TRBJ1-2; 10 bases agree with TRBD1. The trim removed 5 bases at V and 2 bases at J, leaving 5 bases unmatched. The CDR3 length is 15 residues. Looked up from germline, CDR1 is SEHNR and CDR2 is FQNEAQ (reference sequence).

The genes are TRBV28 and TRBJ1-5, with D possibly being TRBD1 (5 bases). Germline assignment: CDR1 MDHEN and CDR2 SYDVKM. CDR3 length: 15 residues. V was clipped by 4 bases and J by 0 bases, with 10 bases between them. In DNA, the CDR3 is TGTGCCAGCAGTTCAGACAGCTATAGCAATCAGCCCCAGCATTTT. Translation: CASSSDSYSNQPQHF.

This chain uses TRBV27 with TRBJ2-2; D remains ambiguous. Per the germline V gene, CDR1 is MNHEY and CDR2 is SMNVEV (reference sequence). Trimming took 4 bases from V and 3 from J, leaving 6 bases between them. CDR3 size: 13 residues. Here the CDR3 DNA reads TGTGCCAGCAGTTCCCCCTACACCGGGGAGCTGTTTTTT. Its translation: CASSSPYTGELFF.

The chain employs TRBV2 and TRBJ1-6, with D unclear. V lost 6 bases to trimming and J lost 10 bases, with 7 bases between them. The CDR3 loop spans 11 amino acids. Germline CDR1 SNHLY, CDR2 FYNNEI. CDR3 bases: TGTGCCAGCAGGGAGGTCTCACCCCTCCACTTT. Its protein product is CASREVSPLHF.

The V gene is TRBV9, the J gene TRBJ2-3; 8 positions match TRBD1. Losses at the gene ends were 0 bases for V and 5 bases for J; bases not matched to a gene: 2. This CDR3 spans 14 amino acids. CDR1 and CDR2 (germline): SGDLS, YYNGEE. The CDR3: CASSVGGQGDTQYF. For the CDR3, the DNA is TGTGCCAGCAGCGTAGGTGGACAGGGAGATACGCAGTATTTT.

This chain connects TRBV10-1 to TRBJ1-1, with a tentative D call TRBD1 (6 bases). CDR1 WNHNN and CDR2 SYGVQD come from the germline V gene (reference sequence). The V gene lost 5 bases and the J gene lost 5 bases, with 15 bases spanning the gap. The CDR3 length is 14 residues. In nucleotides, the CDR3 is TGCGCCAGCAGTTACAGGGCAGGTAAGACTGAAGCTTTCTTT. Its translation: CASSYRAGKTEAFF.